The 8 T cell receptor beta chains given below trace back to one sample, sequenced in a study of somatic mutations in cytotoxic T cells in rheumatoid arthritis. Sequencing was performed with immunoSEQ multiplex PCR; in TCRdb, only in-frame clones are kept and a portion is missing. The table lists tens of thousands of clones, 80% to 90% of them singletons. Source material: CD8+ T cells sorted from blood. These receptors all stem from an adult with rheumatoid arthritis.

A word on this clone: The sample has other DNA sequences that encode this CDR3 too. This chain joins TRBV9 and TRBJ2-3; D unclear. V shed 0 bases and J shed 4 bases, with 6 bases lying between them. Germline lookup yields CDR1 SGDLS and CDR2 YYNGEE. The CDR3 is 13 amino acids. The CDR3: CASSVGSPDTQYF. For the CDR3, the DNA is TGTGCCAGCAGCGTAGGGTCTCCAGATACGCAGTATTTT.

A few counts support this clone. The chain joins TRBV6-1 to TRBJ1-2, with D maybe TRBD1 (5 bases). CDR3 length: 15 residues. Germline V gene data show CDR1 as MNHNS and CDR2 as SASEGT. V was clipped by 0 bases and J by 4 bases, with 12 bases between them. In DNA, the CDR3 is TGTGCCAGCAGTGAAGCGGCAGGGCAGCTCTATGGCTACACCTTC. Translation: CASSEAAGQLYGYTF.

The V and J genes are TRBV6-6 and TRBJ1-2; 8 positions match TRBD1. Germline assignment: CDR1 MNHNY and CDR2 SVGAGI (reference sequence). V lost 7 bases and J lost 9; bases outside the gene matches: 7. The CDR3 totals 12 residues. This CDR3 is CASTPRQGSYTF. The CDR3 region has the DNA TGTGCCAGCACCCCCCGACAGGGGAGCTACACCTTC.

The chain couples TRBV5-6 to TRBJ2-3, with 9 bases identical to TRBD1. V shed 4 bases, J shed 4 bases, and the junction held 13 bases outside the gene matches. The germline CDR1 and CDR2 sequences are SGHDT and YYEEEE. The CDR3 is made up of 17 amino acids. CDR3 DNA: TGTGCCAGCAGCCCATACCGGACAGGGGTGCAACCAGATACGCAGTATTTT. Translation: CASSPYRTGVQPDTQYF. The variable domain in full, completed from reference TRBV5-6 and TRBJ2-3, reads DAGVTQSPTHLIKTRGQQVTLRCSPKSGHDTVSWYQQALGQGPQFIFQYYEEEERQRGNFPDRFSGHQFPNYSSELNVNALLLGDSALYLCASSPYRTGVQPDTQYFGPGTRLTVL.

V is TRBV7-9 and J is TRBJ2-5; TRBD1 is a possible D gene (5 bases). The V end lost 5 bases, the J end lost 7 bases, and 8 bases lay between the germline ends. This CDR3 is built from 11 residues. CDR1 is SEHNR, CDR2 FQNEAQ, per germline (reference sequence). CDR3 DNA sequence: TGTGCCAGCAGCCTAACAGGGACCCAGTACTTC. Protein: CASSLTGTQYF. The variable domain in full, with the rest retrieved from reference TRBV7-9 and TRBJ2-5, is DTGVSQNPRHKITKRGQNVTFRCDPISEHNRLYWYRQTLGQGPEFLTYFQNEAQLEKSRLLSDRFSAERPKGSFSTLEIQRTEQGDSAMYLCASSLTGTQYFGPGTRLLVL.

This chain uses TRBV13 with TRBJ2-7, with 7 bases aligning to TRBD2. J was trimmed by 7 bases and V by 1 base; bases with no gene match: 4. From germline, CDR1 is PRHDT and CDR2 FYEKMQ (reference sequence). The CDR3 sequence is 13 residues long. CDR3 in DNA: TGTGCCAGCAGCTTAGAAGGGACTATGGAGCAGTACTTC. This gives the protein CASSLEGTMEQYF.

The chain carries TRBV29-1 and TRBJ1-1; 7 bases agree with TRBD1. Germline trimming cut 4 bases from V and 5 bases from J; bases unmatched to any gene: 10. The CDR3 runs to 14 residues. Per germline, CDR1 SQVTM and CDR2 ANQGSEA. The CDR3 nucleotides are TGCAGCGTTGTCGTTTACACAGGGGAAACTGAAGCTTTCTTT. Translated, it gives CSVVVYTGETEAFF.

V is TRBV10-3 and J is TRBJ1-1; perhaps TRBD1 as D (5 bases). Per the germline V gene, CDR1 is ENHRY and CDR2 is SYGVKD. The CDR3 totals 13 residues. The V gene lost 6 bases and the J gene lost 6 bases, with 14 bases spanning the gap. CDR3 in amino acids: CAIRSPGTPEAFF. For the CDR3, the DNA is TGTGCCATCAGATCACCAGGGACCCCTGAAGCTTTCTTT.